These T cell receptor beta chains were read from a single sample in a study of cytotoxic CD8 clonotypes in ibrutinib-treated CLL. Method: immunoSEQ multiplex PCR; TCRdb's copy keeps in-frame clones and lacks some. This table has around 250,000 clones, roughly 70% appearing once. The sequencing used PBMCs, collected after 24 months of ibrutinib treatment. Every receptor here comes from a human donor with chronic lymphocytic leukemia. Both conserved end residues are part of each CDR3. D genes are given only for firm matches. Clone size, where shown, is once, few, many, or a class for clones that have expanded.

abundance: -; d_gene: -; v_gene: TRBV7-9; j_gene: TRBJ2-1; CDR3aa: CASSPPISSSEQFF; CDR3nt: TGTGCCAGCAGCCCCCCCATATCCTCTAGTGAGCAGTTCTTC
abundance: -; d_gene: -; v_gene: TRBV27; j_gene: TRBJ2-5; CDR3aa: CASSFSLWETQYF; CDR3nt: TGTGCCAGCAGTTTTTCGCTGTGGGAGACCCAGTACTTC
abundance: -; d_gene: TRBD2; v_gene: TRBV4-2; j_gene: TRBJ2-3; CDR3aa: CASSQVPGLAGITSVHTDTQYF; CDR3nt: TGTGCCAGCAGCCAAGTCCCCGGACTAGCGGGAATTACGTCGGTCCACACAGATACGCAGTATTTT
abundance: -; d_gene: TRBD2; v_gene: TRBV27; j_gene: TRBJ2-1; CDR3aa: CASSPGLAGYNEQFF; CDR3nt: TGTGCCAGCAGCCCGGGACTAGCGGGTTACAATGAGCAGTTCTTC
abundance: -; d_gene: -; v_gene: TRBV18; j_gene: TRBJ2-3; CDR3aa: CASSPPTGTDTQYF; CDR3nt: TGTGCCAGCTCCCCCCCCACCGGCACAGATACGCAGTATTTT
abundance: once; d_gene: -; v_gene: TRBV2; j_gene: TRBJ2-7; CDR3aa: CASSTGEQYF; CDR3nt: TGTGCCAGCAGTACGGGCGAGCAGTACTTC
abundance: few; d_gene: -; v_gene: TRBV5-6; j_gene: TRBJ1-1; CDR3aa: CASLSGGYEAFF; CDR3nt: TGTGCCAGCCTTTCAGGTGGATATGAAGCTTTCTTT
abundance: -; d_gene: -; v_gene: TRBV4-1; j_gene: TRBJ2-7; CDR3aa: CASSQDQAERSYEQYF; CDR3nt: TGCGCCAGCAGCCAAGATCAAGCGGAGCGCTCCTACGAGCAGTACTTC
abundance: -; d_gene: TRBD2; v_gene: TRBV9; j_gene: TRBJ2-1; CDR3aa: CASTETSGATNEQFF; CDR3nt: TGTGCCAGCACCGAAACTAGCGGGGCCACCAATGAGCAGTTCTTC
abundance: -; d_gene: -; v_gene: TRBV21-1; j_gene: TRBJ2-1; CDR3aa: CASTSDSNEQFF; CDR3nt: TGTGCCAGCACCTCTGACTCCAATGAGCAGTTCTTC
abundance: few; d_gene: -; v_gene: TRBV11-2; j_gene: TRBJ2-7; CDR3aa: CASSYRGGEQYF; CDR3nt: TGTGCCAGCAGCTACAGGGGAGGCGAGCAGTACTTC
abundance: -; d_gene: -; v_gene: TRBV28; j_gene: TRBJ2-1; CDR3aa: CASSLLVSNSNEQFF; CDR3nt: TGTGCCAGCAGTTTATTAGTTTCCAATTCTAATGAGCAGTTCTTC
abundance: -; d_gene: -; v_gene: TRBV29-1; j_gene: TRBJ2-2; CDR3aa: CSVQRDPTGELFF; CDR3nt: TGCAGCGTTCAGCGAGACCCTACCGGGGAGCTGTTTTTT
abundance: -; d_gene: TRBD2; v_gene: TRBV7-9; j_gene: TRBJ2-5; CDR3aa: CATRRGGAETQYF; CDR3nt: TGTGCCACCCGGCGGGGGGGAGCGGAGACCCAGTACTTC
abundance: -; d_gene: TRBD2; v_gene: TRBV4-2; j_gene: TRBJ2-7; CDR3aa: CASSLVSGTSDEQYF; CDR3nt: TGTGCCAGCAGCTTGGTTAGCGGGACTAGCGACGAGCAGTACTTC
abundance: -; d_gene: -; v_gene: TRBV27; j_gene: TRBJ1-5; CDR3aa: CASSLFPRDQPQHF; CDR3nt: TGTGCCAGCAGTTTATTCCCCAGGGATCAGCCCCAGCATTTT
abundance: -; d_gene: -; v_gene: TRBV6-6; j_gene: TRBJ1-2; CDR3aa: CASRRDPVDYGYTF; CDR3nt: TGTGCCAGCAGACGAGACCCGGTGGACTATGGCTACACCTTC
abundance: -; d_gene: -; v_gene: TRBV4-2; j_gene: TRBJ2-5; CDR3aa: CASSPLTGDNQETQYF; CDR3nt: TGTGCCAGCAGCCCCTTGACCGGAGATAACCAAGAGACCCAGTACTTC
abundance: -; d_gene: -; v_gene: TRBV4-2; j_gene: TRBJ2-3; CDR3aa: CASSQGVSSAITDTQYF; CDR3nt: TGTGCCAGCAGCCAAGGGGTATCTAGCGCCATCACAGATACGCAGTATTTT
abundance: few; d_gene: -; v_gene: TRBV28; j_gene: TRBJ2-1; CDR3aa: CASSFPSSVPVQFF; CDR3nt: TGTGCCAGCAGTTTCCCCAGTTCGGTGCCCGTTCAGTTCTTC
abundance: few; d_gene: -; v_gene: TRBV28; j_gene: TRBJ1-5; CDR3aa: CASSFQRADEPQHF; CDR3nt: TGTGCCAGCAGTTTCCAGAGGGCTGATGAGCCCCAGCATTTT
abundance: -; d_gene: -; v_gene: TRBV5-1; j_gene: TRBJ2-4; CDR3aa: CASRGEEAKNIQYF; CDR3nt: TGCGCCAGCAGGGGGGAGGAAGCCAAAAACATTCAGTACTTC
abundance: -; d_gene: -; v_gene: TRBV28; j_gene: TRBJ2-1; CDR3aa: CASSTTLPHEQFF; CDR3nt: TGTGCCAGCAGTACTACTTTACCCCATGAACAGTTCTTC
abundance: -; d_gene: -; v_gene: TRBV27; j_gene: TRBJ2-7; CDR3aa: CASSPGAYEQYF; CDR3nt: TGTGCCAGCAGTCCCGGGGCTTACGAGCAGTACTTC
abundance: -; d_gene: TRBD1; v_gene: TRBV9; j_gene: TRBJ2-1; CDR3aa: CASSVRPGTGGLQEQFF; CDR3nt: TGTGCCAGCAGCGTACGCCCCGGGACAGGCGGGCTGCAAGAGCAGTTCTTC
abundance: -; d_gene: TRBD2; v_gene: TRBV4-3; j_gene: TRBJ2-1; CDR3aa: CASSQDLGLAGLEQFF; CDR3nt: TGCGCCAGCAGCCAAGACTTGGGACTAGCGGGATTAGAGCAGTTCTTC
abundance: -; d_gene: -; v_gene: TRBV5-6; j_gene: TRBJ2-5; CDR3aa: CASSIAGPETQYF; CDR3nt: TGTGCCAGCAGCATTGCAGGACCCGAGACCCAGTACTTC
abundance: -; d_gene: -; v_gene: TRBV2; j_gene: TRBJ2-5; CDR3aa: CASKRELETQYF; CDR3nt: TGTGCCAGCAAACGGGAGTTAGAGACCCAGTACTTC
abundance: -; d_gene: -; v_gene: TRBV25-1; j_gene: TRBJ1-2; CDR3aa: CASKGGSPYGYTF; CDR3nt: TGTGCCAGCAAGGGTGGCTCCCCTTATGGCTACACCTTC
abundance: -; d_gene: TRBD1; v_gene: TRBV27; j_gene: TRBJ2-4; CDR3aa: CASSLSRGLSGNIQYF; CDR3nt: TGTGCCAGCAGTTTATCAAGGGGGCTCTCGGGAAACATTCAGTACTTC
abundance: few; d_gene: -; v_gene: TRBV6-6; j_gene: TRBJ1-2; CDR3aa: CASSLKDYGYTF; CDR3nt: TGTGCCAGCAGCCTCAAGGACTATGGCTACACCTTC
abundance: -; d_gene: TRBD1; v_gene: TRBV28; j_gene: TRBJ1-1; CDR3aa: CASHQGGRTEAFF; CDR3nt: TGTGCCAGCCACCAGGGGGGGAGGACTGAAGCTTTCTTT
abundance: few; d_gene: -; v_gene: TRBV28; j_gene: TRBJ1-5; CDR3aa: CASGVWDQPQHF; CDR3nt: TGTGCCAGCGGCGTTTGGGATCAGCCCCAGCATTTT
abundance: few; d_gene: -; v_gene: TRBV29-1; j_gene: TRBJ1-1; CDR3aa: CSVTDGYTEAFF; CDR3nt: TGCAGCGTAACCGATGGGTACACTGAAGCTTTCTTT
abundance: -; d_gene: -; v_gene: TRBV28; j_gene: TRBJ2-7; CDR3aa: CASRAFRVYEQYF; CDR3nt: TGTGCCAGCAGGGCATTCAGGGTCTACGAGCAGTACTTC
abundance: few; d_gene: -; v_gene: TRBV7-9; j_gene: TRBJ1-2; CDR3aa: CASSSGPGEGYTF; CDR3nt: TGTGCCAGCAGCTCCGGGCCCGGGGAGGGCTACACCTTC
abundance: once; d_gene: TRBD2; v_gene: TRBV15; j_gene: TRBJ2-1; CDR3aa: CATSRDAGTSDNEQFF; CDR3nt: TGTGCCACCAGCAGGGACGCCGGGACTAGCGACAATGAGCAGTTCTTC
abundance: -; d_gene: TRBD2; v_gene: TRBV7-9; j_gene: TRBJ2-3; CDR3aa: CASSLGQREVTDTQYF; CDR3nt: TGTGCCAGCAGCTTAGGCCAGCGGGAAGTCACAGATACGCAGTATTTT
abundance: -; d_gene: -; v_gene: TRBV7-3; j_gene: TRBJ2-3; CDR3aa: CASSAVAGHTDTQYF; CDR3nt: TGTGCCAGCAGCGCCGTGGCGGGGCACACAGATACGCAGTATTTT
abundance: -; d_gene: -; v_gene: TRBV9; j_gene: TRBJ2-1; CDR3aa: CASSTGDALNEQFF; CDR3nt: TGTGCCAGCTCCACTGGAGACGCGCTGAATGAGCAGTTCTTC
abundance: -; d_gene: -; v_gene: TRBV7-9; j_gene: TRBJ2-3; CDR3aa: CASTFSEESQYF; CDR3nt: TGTGCCAGCACCTTCTCGGAAGAGTCGCAGTATTTT
abundance: -; d_gene: -; v_gene: TRBV28; j_gene: TRBJ1-5; CDR3aa: CASSDRMVNQPQHF; CDR3nt: TGTGCCAGCTCAGACAGAATGGTCAATCAGCCCCAGCATTTT
abundance: -; d_gene: TRBD1; v_gene: TRBV6-5; j_gene: TRBJ2-7; CDR3aa: CASSYRTGGPEQYF; CDR3nt: TGTGCCAGCAGTTATAGGACAGGGGGGCCCGAGCAGTACTTC
abundance: many; d_gene: -; v_gene: TRBV29-1; j_gene: TRBJ1-5; CDR3aa: CSVRQSGQPQHF; CDR3nt: TGCAGCGTTAGACAGTCGGGCCAGCCCCAGCATTTT
abundance: once; d_gene: TRBD1; v_gene: TRBV7-7; j_gene: TRBJ2-5; CDR3aa: CASSPTLGQGLETQYF; CDR3nt: TGTGCTAGCAGCCCCACCCTCGGACAGGGATTGGAGACCCAGTACTTC
abundance: -; d_gene: -; v_gene: TRBV15; j_gene: TRBJ2-5; CDR3aa: CATSRAGETQYF; CDR3nt: TGTGCCACCAGCAGAGCGGGTGAGACCCAGTACTTC
abundance: -; d_gene: -; v_gene: TRBV2; j_gene: TRBJ2-7; CDR3aa: CASSDPQDPGGGSLGNTYEQYF; CDR3nt: TGTGCCAGCAGTGACCCCCAAGACCCCGGGGGCGGGAGTTTGGGGAACACCTACGAGCAGTACTTC
abundance: -; d_gene: -; v_gene: TRBV27; j_gene: TRBJ2-1; CDR3aa: CASSLVGSYNEQFF; CDR3nt: TGTGCCAGCAGTTTAGTAGGGTCCTACAATGAGCAGTTCTTC
abundance: -; d_gene: -; v_gene: TRBV5-1; j_gene: TRBJ2-2; CDR3aa: CASSLVTGQTGELFF; CDR3nt: TGCGCCAGCAGCTTGGTTACGGGCCAAACCGGGGAGCTGTTTTTT
abundance: -; d_gene: TRBD1; v_gene: TRBV5-8; j_gene: TRBJ2-2; CDR3aa: CASSPGQGATGELFF; CDR3nt: TGTGCCAGCAGCCCGGGACAGGGGGCGACCGGGGAGCTGTTTTTT
abundance: -; d_gene: TRBD1; v_gene: TRBV5-1; j_gene: TRBJ1-3; CDR3aa: CASSHSHLAGGNGNTIYF; CDR3nt: TGCGCCAGCAGCCATTCGCACCTAGCAGGGGGCAATGGAAACACCATATATTTT
abundance: -; d_gene: TRBD1; v_gene: TRBV11-2; j_gene: TRBJ2-5; CDR3aa: CASETGVSFQETQYF; CDR3nt: TGTGCCAGCGAAACAGGGGTCAGCTTCCAAGAGACCCAGTACTTC
abundance: -; d_gene: -; v_gene: TRBV30; j_gene: TRBJ2-7; CDR3aa: CAWSRDLREQYF; CDR3nt: TGTGCCTGGAGTCGGGACCTTAGGGAGCAGTACTTC
abundance: medium-sized; d_gene: -; v_gene: TRBV6-5; j_gene: TRBJ2-1; CDR3aa: CASSSGNEQFF; CDR3nt: TGTGCCAGCAGTTCAGGGAATGAGCAGTTCTTC
abundance: -; d_gene: TRBD1; v_gene: TRBV25-1; j_gene: TRBJ2-7; CDR3aa: CASSDSGTGGNEQYF; CDR3nt: TGTGCCAGCAGTGATTCCGGGACAGGGGGAAACGAGCAGTACTTC
abundance: -; d_gene: TRBD2; v_gene: TRBV7-9; j_gene: TRBJ2-1; CDR3aa: CASSPIGLAGRVNEQFF; CDR3nt: TGTGCCAGCAGTCCCATCGGACTAGCGGGAAGGGTCAATGAGCAGTTCTTC